This T cell receptor (beta chain) was sequenced for a study of siplizumab effects on memory and regulatory T cells. The study's findings and limits: Proliferating Tregs from siplizumab cultures lacked functional confirmation of suppression. A minor fraction of alloreactive clones, and no more, mapped to unstimulated subsets. On average, approximately 70% of mappable alloreactive CD4+ clones were Treg-derived under siplizumab, against about 27% in controls.

V was shortened by 4 bases and J by 4 bases, with 11 bases between the two germline ends. CDR1 is SGHRS, CDR2 YFSETQ, per germline. The CDR3 length is 13 residues. This clone was observed once. Its antigen is unidentified. Sequencing was performed with immunoSEQ multiplex PCR; in TCRdb, only in-frame clones are kept and a portion is missing. This table holds around 110,000 clones, roughly 94% found once. Source material: non-Treg CD4+ T cells sorted from blood. V and J are TRBV5-1 and TRBJ2-5, with unresolved D. The sequence was collected from a human donor in good health. The DNA for the CDR3 is TGCGCCAGCAGCCCCACCTGGGGAGAGACCCAGTACTTC. Residues: CASSPTWGETQYF.